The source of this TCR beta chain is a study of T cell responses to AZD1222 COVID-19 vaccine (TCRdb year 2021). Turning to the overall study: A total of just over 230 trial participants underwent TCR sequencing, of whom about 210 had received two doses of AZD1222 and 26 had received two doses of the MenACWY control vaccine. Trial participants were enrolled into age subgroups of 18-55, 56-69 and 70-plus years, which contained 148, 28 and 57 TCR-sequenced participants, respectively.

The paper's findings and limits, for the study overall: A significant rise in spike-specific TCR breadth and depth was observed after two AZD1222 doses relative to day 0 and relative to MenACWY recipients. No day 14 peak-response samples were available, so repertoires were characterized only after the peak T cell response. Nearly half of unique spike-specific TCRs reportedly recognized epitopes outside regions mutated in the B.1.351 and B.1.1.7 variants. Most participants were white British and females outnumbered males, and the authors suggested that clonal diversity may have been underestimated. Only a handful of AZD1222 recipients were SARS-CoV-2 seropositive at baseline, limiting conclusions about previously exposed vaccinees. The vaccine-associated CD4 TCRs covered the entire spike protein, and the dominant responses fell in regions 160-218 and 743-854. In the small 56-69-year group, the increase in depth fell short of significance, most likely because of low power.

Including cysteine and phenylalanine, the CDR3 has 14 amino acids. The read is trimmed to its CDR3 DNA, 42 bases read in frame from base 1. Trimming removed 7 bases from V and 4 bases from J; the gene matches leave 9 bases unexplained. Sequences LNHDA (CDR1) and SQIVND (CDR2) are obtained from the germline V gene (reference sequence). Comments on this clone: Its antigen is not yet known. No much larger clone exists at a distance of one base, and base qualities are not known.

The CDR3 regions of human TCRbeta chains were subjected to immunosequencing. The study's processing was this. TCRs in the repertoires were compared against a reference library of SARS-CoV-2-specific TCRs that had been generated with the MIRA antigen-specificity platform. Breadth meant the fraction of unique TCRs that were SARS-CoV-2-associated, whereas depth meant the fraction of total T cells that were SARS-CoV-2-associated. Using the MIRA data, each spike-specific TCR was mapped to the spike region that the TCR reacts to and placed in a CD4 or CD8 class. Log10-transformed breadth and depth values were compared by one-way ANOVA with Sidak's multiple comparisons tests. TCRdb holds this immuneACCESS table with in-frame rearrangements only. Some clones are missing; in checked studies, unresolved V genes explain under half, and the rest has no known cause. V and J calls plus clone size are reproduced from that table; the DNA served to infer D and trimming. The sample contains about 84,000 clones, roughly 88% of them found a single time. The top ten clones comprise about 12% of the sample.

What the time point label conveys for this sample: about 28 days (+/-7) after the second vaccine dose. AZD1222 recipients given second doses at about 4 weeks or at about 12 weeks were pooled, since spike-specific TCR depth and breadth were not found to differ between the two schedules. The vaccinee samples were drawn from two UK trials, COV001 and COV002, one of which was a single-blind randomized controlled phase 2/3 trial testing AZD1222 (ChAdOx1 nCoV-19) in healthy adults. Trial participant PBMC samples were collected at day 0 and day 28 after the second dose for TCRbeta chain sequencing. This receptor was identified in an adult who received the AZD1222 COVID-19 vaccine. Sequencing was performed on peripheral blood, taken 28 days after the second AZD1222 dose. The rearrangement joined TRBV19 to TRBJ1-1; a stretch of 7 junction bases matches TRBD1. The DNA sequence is TGTGCCAGTACCCCAGGGGGAAAAGGCACTGAAGCTTTCTTT. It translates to CASTPGGKGTEAFF.